This T cell receptor beta chain appears in the sequencing data of a study of cytotoxic CD8 clonotypes in ibrutinib-treated CLL. Points on this clone: The antigen is undetermined.

Regarding the study as a whole: Shared public clonotypes were rare, and on treatment they either got smaller or stayed the same.

The CDR3 is 16 amino acids. V shed 0 bases and J shed 6 bases, with 16 bases lying between them. Germline V gives CDR1 WNHNN, CDR2 SYGVQD (reference sequence). TCRdb's copy holds only in-frame clones and misses some; the assay was immunoSEQ multiplex PCR. The sample shows around 310,000 clones, roughly 79% of them seen only once. The source of roughly 2.1 micrograms of genomic DNA for TCR beta libraries was cryopreserved PBMCs. This clonotype originated in a human donor with chronic lymphocytic leukemia. The material was PBMCs, obtained before ibrutinib treatment. The chain couples TRBV10-1 to TRBJ2-3, with D perhaps matching TRBD2 (6 bases). The CDR3 nucleotides are TGCGCCAGCAGTGAGTCGAAGATCGGGAGTACGGATACGCAGTATTTT. The encoded protein is CASSESKIGSTDTQYF.